This note documents a single T cell receptor beta chain sequence. Its target is unknown. The data are from a study of PD-L1 blockade in urothelial cancer. About the study: The authors examined blood 3 weeks (second dose) and 6 weeks after treatment start. Blood samples contained a median 141,255 T cells. Study results and limitations: At 3 weeks on treatment, tumor-associated clones expanded more with durable benefit.

TCRdb's table, derived via immunoSEQ multiplex PCR, lists solely in-frame clones and lacks some. The data hold some 20,000 clones, with around 88% observed a single time. J gave up 7 bases and V 0 bases, and 8 bases lay outside the gene matches. The CDR3 is 16 amino acids. CDR1 is LGHNA and CDR2 is YSLEER in the germline V gene. The TCR sequence derives from a middle-aged man with urothelial cancer. This chain joins TRBV4-3 and TRBJ2-1; TRBD2 agrees at 8 bases. The material was PBMCs, obtained around atezolizumab (anti-PD-L1) treatment. The CDR3 reads CASSQDAASGLNEQFF. In DNA form, the CDR3 reads TGCGCCAGCAGCCAAGATGCGGCTAGCGGGTTGAATGAGCAGTTCTTC.